Below are 13 T cell receptor beta chains sequenced from a single sample in a study of regulatory T cells in long-lasting Graves disease. HTBI primers from iRepertoire and Arm-PCR of CDR3 regions yielded the TCR beta libraries. From the multiplex PCR reads, TCRdb called clonotypes with MiXCR, one entry per CDR3 protein. Of roughly 500,000 distinct CDR3 sequences in the sample, more than 10% were seen once. Noted time point: newly diagnosed GD, antithyroid drugs for less than 3 months. RNA isolated from PBMCs was used to make the TCR library. The data were also submitted as part of a second study, on T cells in Graves' hyperthyroidism and ophthalmopathy.

The sequenced sample was peripheral blood mononuclear cells (PBMCs), obtained at new diagnosis, from a patient treated with antithyroid drugs. These receptors all come from a woman aged 25 to 39 with Graves disease.

A single count supports this clonotype. The CDR3 nucleotides are TGCAGTGCTAGCAGTAGCGGAACTTACAATGAGCAGTTCTTC. Residues: CSASSSGTYNEQFF. The J gene is TRBJ2-1, the V gene TRBV20-1; D may be TRBD2 (6 bases). This CDR3 has 14 residues. V dropped 3 bases and J dropped 4 bases, with 13 bases sitting between them. Germline V lookup: CDR1 DFQATT, CDR2 SNEGSKA (reference sequence).

This clonotype has at least ten counts. The CDR3 loop is CASSELAVSPEAFF. The CDR3 DNA follows: TGTGCCAGCAGTGAATTGGCAGTATCCCCTGAAGCTTTCTTT. This chain connects TRBV2 to TRBJ1-1; D gene uncertain. Per the germline V gene, CDR1 is SNHLY and CDR2 is FYNNEI. CDR3 length: 14 amino acids. The V and J ends lost 2 bases and 6 bases respectively, with 13 bases between them. The whole variable domain, remainder taken from reference TRBV2 and TRBJ1-1, is EPEVTQTPSHQVTQMGQEVILRCVPISNHLYFYWYRQILGQKVEFLVSFYNNEISEKSEIFDDQFSVERPDGSNFTLKIRSTKLEDSAMYFCASSELAVSPEAFFGQGTRLTVV.

The V call is TRBV12-3 or TRBV12-4, the J call TRBJ2-7; 8 bases align to TRBD2. This CDR3 contains 14 residues. This CDR3 is CATNRAGEDYEQYF. CDR3 in DNA: TGTGCGACAAACAGAGCGGGGGAGGACTACGAGCAGTACTTC.

Comments on this clonotype: A much larger clonotype is one base distant, so this may be a read error. CDR3 protein: CSLRQGASGEQYF. In nucleotides, the CDR3 is TGCAGCCTACGACAGGGGGCCTCGGGCGAGCAGTACTTC. The chain recombines TRBV20-1 with TRBJ2-7; TRBD1 matches at 10 bases. Germline CDR1 reads DFQATT; CDR2 reads SNEGSKA (reference sequence). The CDR3 spans 13 residues.

A note on this clonotype: At one boundary the junction diverges from the germline segment, which might be a read error. J is TRBJ2-1 and V is TRBV19, with D uncertain. Per the germline V gene, CDR1 is LNHDA and CDR2 is SQIVND (reference sequence). This CDR3 is built from 14 residues. Here the CDR3 DNA reads TGTGCCAGTGGTATAGATTTAGAGTACAATGAGCAGTTCTTC. Residues: CASGIDLEYNEQFF.

This clonotype appeared a few times. This sequence joins TRBV5-1 and TRBJ2-7; D not resolved. The CDR3 runs to 13 residues. Germline V gene data show CDR1 as SGHRS and CDR2 as YFSETQ. Trimming took off 3 bases at V and 2 bases at J, with 9 bases between the two ends. CDR3: CASSSVGTYEQYF. CDR3 in DNA: TGCGCCAGCAGCTCCGTTGGTACCTACGAGCAGTACTTC.

This clonotype was detected many times. The chain employs TRBV20-1 and TRBJ2-3; TRBD2 aligns across 9 bases. Germline loops: CDR1 DFQATT, CDR2 SNEGSKA (reference sequence). This CDR3 region has 15 residues. Trimming took 1 base from V and 5 from J; bases not matched to a gene: 7. Here the CDR3 reads CSARVGGRAIDTQYF. The CDR3 DNA sequence: TGCAGTGCTAGAGTCGGCGGGAGGGCCATAGATACGCAGTATTTT.

The chain joins TRBV30 to TRBJ1-3; perhaps TRBD1 as D (5 bases). V lost 1 base to trimming and J lost 0 bases, with 10 bases between them. This CDR3 region has 15 residues. CDR1 and CDR2 (germline): GTSNPN, SVGIG (reference sequence). The CDR3 DNA reads TGTGCCTGGAGTGGGAGGGGTCACTCTGGAAACACCATATATTTT. It codes for CAWSGRGHSGNTIYF.

This clonotype was counted only a few times. V and J are TRBV14 and TRBJ1-5; 9 nucleotides line up with TRBD1. J was trimmed by 2 bases and V by 3 bases; bases with no gene match: 5. The CDR3 is made up of 16 amino acids. In germline, CDR1 is SGHDN, CDR2 FVKESK. DNA for the CDR3: TGTGCCAGCAGCCAGCCGGGACAGGGTGGCAATCAGCCCCAGCATTTT. Translated, it gives CASSQPGQGGNQPQHF.

This clonotype turned up a few times. The V call is TRBV5-6, the J call TRBJ2-7; D not resolved. There are 13 residues in the CDR3. Germline CDR1 reads SGHDT; CDR2 reads YYEEEE. Trimming took 4 bases from V and 3 from J, leaving 11 bases between them. The CDR3 DNA is TGTGCCAGCAGCACGGCGCAAGTCTACGAGCAGTACTTC. Translation: CASSTAQVYEQYF.

This clonotype was found many times. This chain uses TRBV2 with TRBJ2-3; the D call may be TRBD1 or TRBD2 (5 bases each). Looked up from germline, CDR1 is SNHLY and CDR2 is FYNNEI. V was pared by 10 bases and J by 5 bases, with 28 bases between. The CDR3 has 17 residues. The CDR3: CATQDITRDALGDTQYF. The CDR3 nucleotides read TGTGCCACCCAGGACATAACTCGGGACGCCTTGGGAGATACGCAGTATTTT.

The chain uses TRBV2 and TRBJ1-5; no clear D. This CDR3 contains 13 residues. Germline lookup yields CDR1 SNHLY and CDR2 FYNNEI. The V and J ends lost 6 bases and 4 bases respectively, with 10 bases between them. CDR3 amino acids: CASSELLNQPQHF. For the CDR3, the DNA is TGTGCCAGCAGCGAACTACTGAATCAGCCCCAGCATTTT.

This clonotype was counted a single time. A much more abundant neighbour one base away suggests this may be a read error. As the CDR3 is not closed by the conserved phenylalanine or tryptophan, this likely results from a read error. The gene calls are TRBV5-1 and TRBJ2-3, with 12 bases matching TRBD2. Germline V gene lookup returns CDR1 SGHRS and CDR2 YFSETQ. Trimming took 4 bases from V and 5 from J; bases not matched to a gene: 5. This CDR3 contains 15 residues. The CDR3 coding sequence is TGCGCCAGCAGCGTACTAGCGGGAGGTGGAGATACGCAGTATTTA. It translates to CASSVLAGGGDTQYL.